The 5 T cell receptor beta chains listed next were all sequenced from one sample in a study of monozygotic twins with inflammatory bowel disease. After re-calling the 5' RACE reads, TCRdb lists one entry per CDR3 protein, DNA absent. The sample totals under 150,000 distinct CDR3 sequences. The material sequenced was blood. Receptors were obtained from a human donor with ulcerative colitis or Crohn's disease, or a healthy co-twin of an affected twin (not recorded which).

This chain uses TRBV4-2 with TRBJ2-5. CDR1 is LGHNA, CDR2 YNFKEQ, per germline. This CDR3 comprises 13 residues. The CDR3 sequence is CASSLTSQETQYF.

The rearrangement uses TRBV18 and TRBJ1-6. CDR3 size: 13 residues. Germline values: CDR1 KGHSH, CDR2 LQKENI. The chain's CDR3 is CASSPGPDSPLHF.

The J gene is TRBJ2-7, the V gene TRBV11-3. Per germline, CDR1 SGHNT and CDR2 YENEEA. The CDR3 is made up of 15 amino acids. The CDR3: CASSLGSGIVYEQYF.

The J gene is TRBJ2-1, the V gene TRBV7-2; TCRdb lists TRBD2, though no DNA is available to test this call. Germline V gene data show CDR1 as SGHTA and CDR2 as FQGNSA. The length of the CDR3 is 14 residues. The CDR3 region is CASSLGLAGGPPFF.

The rearrangement joins TRBV18 to TRBJ2-1; TCRdb reports TRBD1, a call that lacks DNA to check it against. This CDR3 is 14 amino acids long. CDR1 is KGHSH and CDR2 is LQKENI in the germline V gene. CDR3 amino acids: CASSLQGANNEQFF.